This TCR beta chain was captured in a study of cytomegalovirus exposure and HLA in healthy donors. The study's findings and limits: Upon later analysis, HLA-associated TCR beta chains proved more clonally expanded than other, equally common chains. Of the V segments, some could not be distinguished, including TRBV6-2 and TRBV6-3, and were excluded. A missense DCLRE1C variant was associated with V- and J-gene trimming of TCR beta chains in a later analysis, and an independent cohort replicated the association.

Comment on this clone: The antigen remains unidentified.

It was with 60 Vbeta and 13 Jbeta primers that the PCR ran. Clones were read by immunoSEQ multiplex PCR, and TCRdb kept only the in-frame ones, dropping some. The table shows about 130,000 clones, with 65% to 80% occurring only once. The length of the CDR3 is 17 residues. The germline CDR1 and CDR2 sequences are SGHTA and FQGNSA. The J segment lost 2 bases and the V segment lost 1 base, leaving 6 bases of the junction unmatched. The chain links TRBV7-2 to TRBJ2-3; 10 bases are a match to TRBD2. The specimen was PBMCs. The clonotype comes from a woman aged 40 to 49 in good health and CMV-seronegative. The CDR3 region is CASSLVTSGRATDTQYF. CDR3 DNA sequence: TGTGCCAGCAGCTTAGTTACCAGCGGGAGGGCCACAGATACGCAGTATTTT.